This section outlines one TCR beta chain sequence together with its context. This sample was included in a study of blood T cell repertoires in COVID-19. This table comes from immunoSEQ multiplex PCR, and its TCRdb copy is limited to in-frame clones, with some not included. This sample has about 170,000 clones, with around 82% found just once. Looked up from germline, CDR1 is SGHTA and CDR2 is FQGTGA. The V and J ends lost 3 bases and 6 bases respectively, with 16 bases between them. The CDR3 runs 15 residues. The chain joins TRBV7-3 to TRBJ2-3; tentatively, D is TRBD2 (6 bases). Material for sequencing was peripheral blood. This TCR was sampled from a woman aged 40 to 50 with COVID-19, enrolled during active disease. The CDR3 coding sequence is TGTGCCAGCAGCTTTGGAGGGAGCCAAATGGATACGCAGTATTTT. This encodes CASSFGGSQMDTQYF.